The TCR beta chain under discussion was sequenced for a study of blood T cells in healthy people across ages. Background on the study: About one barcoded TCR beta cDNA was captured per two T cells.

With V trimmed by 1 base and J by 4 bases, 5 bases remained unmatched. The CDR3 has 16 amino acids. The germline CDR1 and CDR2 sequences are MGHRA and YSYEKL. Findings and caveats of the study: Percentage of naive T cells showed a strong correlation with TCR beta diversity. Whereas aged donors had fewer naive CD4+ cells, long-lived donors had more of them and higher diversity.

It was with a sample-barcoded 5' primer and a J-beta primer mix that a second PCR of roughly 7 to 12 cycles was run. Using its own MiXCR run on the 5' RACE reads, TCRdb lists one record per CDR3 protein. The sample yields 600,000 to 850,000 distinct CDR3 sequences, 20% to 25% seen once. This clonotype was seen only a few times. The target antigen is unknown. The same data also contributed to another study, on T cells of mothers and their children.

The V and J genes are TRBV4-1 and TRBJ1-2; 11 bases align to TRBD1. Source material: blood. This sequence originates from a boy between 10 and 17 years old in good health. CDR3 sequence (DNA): TGCGCCAGCAGCCAAGCCCCGGGACAGGGGGTCTATGGCTACACCTTC. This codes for CASSQAPGQGVYGYTF.